The TCR beta chain under discussion was sequenced for a study of graft-versus-host responses after intestinal transplantation. Across the study: Recipients received multivisceral, liver-intestinal, or isolated intestinal transplants.

With respect to this clone: Its antigen remains unknown.

The method was immunoSEQ multiplex PCR; TCRdb's version includes in-frame clones alone and lacks a portion of them. The table records some 110,000 clones, roughly 93% of them present only once. Specimen: unstimulated CD8+ T cells sorted from spleen or lymph node cells, collected before transplant. The receptor was derived from a human donor who was the organ donor for an intestinal transplant.

CDR3 sequence reads: CASSILQSGSSYNEQFF. The CDR3 region has the DNA TGTGCCAGTAGTATACTCCAAAGCGGGTCCTCCTACAATGAGCAGTTCTTC. This chain links TRBV19 with TRBJ2-1; D is possibly TRBD2 (6 bases). The CDR3 has 17 residues. CDR1 and CDR2 (germline): LNHDA, SQIVND (reference sequence). The V gene lost 2 bases and the J gene lost 0 bases, with 14 bases spanning the gap.